This note documents a single TCR beta chain sequence. The germline V gene has CDR1 SGHRS and CDR2 YFSETQ. The CDR3 extends over 15 amino acids. Unmatched junction bases numbered 5, after V lost 1 base and J lost 5 bases. In the study's own analysis: Using reference gene primer amplification, nucleated cell counts were estimated. The repertoire was sequenced with immunoSEQ multiplex PCR; TCRdb's copy has only in-frame clones and lacks some. Clone size and V and J calls were adopted from that table, with D and trimming inferred from the DNA. The sample includes around 52,000 clones, around 82% seen only once; the top ten take 8.2%. This record comes from a study of blood T cell repertoires in COVID-19. Study at large: COVID-19 samples collected from the United States, Italy and Spain covered acute and convalescent phases. PBMCs, B-cell-depleted T cells, or T cells were the source of the cDNA or gDNA that made up the material.

The sample taken for sequencing was peripheral blood. V usage is TRBV5-1 and J usage is TRBJ2-7; TRBD1 aligns across 11 bases. This TCR was recovered from a woman aged 80 or over with acute or convalescent COVID-19. The CDR3 sequence is CASSLRTGGFDEQYF. The CDR3 coding sequence is TGCGCCAGCAGCTTGAGGACAGGGGGCTTTGACGAGCAGTACTTC.